Included here is one T cell receptor beta chain sequence, with context. Which antigen it targets is not known. The record has no base qualities; no much larger clone is one base away. The cohort comprised hundreds of healthy bone marrow donors. All cohort members were sampled while nominally healthy, although unrecorded immune exposures were likely present. The donor was CMV seropositive and belonged to the group of some 290 seropositive cohort members. Each donor provided a peripheral blood sample, and peripheral blood mononuclear cells were used for TCR beta sequencing. Genomic DNA extraction from the blood cell samples was performed with the Qiagen DNeasy Blood Extraction Kit. Library construction relied on the immunoSEQ multiplex PCR assay. A mixture of 60 forward primers for TCR Vbeta segments and 13 reverse primers for TCR Jbeta segments was used in the multiplex PCR. The CDR3 region of rearranged TCR beta genes was amplified from genomic DNA with a multiplex PCR assay. Amplified TCR beta libraries were sequenced as 87-base-pair reads on the Illumina HiSeq System. The paper's processing steps were these. A later analysis counted some 74 million unique TCR beta chains across the roughly 700 repertoires, and roughly 10 million of these chains were shared by at least two donors. A nearest-neighbor algorithm error-corrected the raw reads and collapsed the reads into unique sequences, merging closely related sequences to remove PCR and sequencing errors. To assign V, D and J gene segments, CDR3 sequences were aligned to IMGT reference sequences. For a sequence to be retained, at least a six-nucleotide match to both a V gene segment and a J gene segment was required. A rearrangement was called productive if the CDR3 had no stop codons and remained in frame with V and J, and every other rearrangement was called non-productive. Following IMGT convention, CDR3 was defined as the stretch from the second conserved V-encoded cysteine up to the conserved J-encoded phenylalanine. The earlier analysis of approximately 590 of the donors excluded any sequence lacking an unambiguous match to a single V gene segment. An earlier analysis of 587 of the donors classified V segments as functional when productive rearrangements were above 56.7% and as segregating when the standard deviation between donors was above 5%. A statistical classification framework was developed to diagnose cytomegalovirus status using the catalog of TCR beta chain sequences. V and J gene assignment, in a later analysis, came from comparing TCR nucleotide sequences with IMGT/GENE-DB human TR gene sequences. Using the TCRdist pipeline, a later analysis assigned CDR3 sequences along with most-parsimonious VDJ recombination scenarios. In a later analysis, each TCR beta chain was defined by its CDR3 amino acid sequence together with its V-gene family, and reads lacking a unique V-gene family were excluded. In a later analysis, several hundred highly shared, low-generation-probability nucleotide sequences were removed to address suspected cross-contamination and a sequencing artifact. For each public chain, a later analysis derived a clonal expansion index from normalized ranks of inferred template counts within each repertoire. Generation probabilities in a later analysis came from a VDJ recombination model fitted to out-of-frame rearrangements, and those results were checked against IGoR. In a later analysis, TCR-TCR, TCR-HLA and TCR-CMV co-occurrence was scored with hypergeometric tests, and a repertoire-size bias correction was applied to TCR pairs. False discovery rates were estimated in a later analysis by permuting HLA or CMV assignments 20 times. In a later analysis, co-occurring TCRs were grouped using DBSCAN, with TCRdist sequence similarity added in when clustering inside HLA-allele-positive subsets. Co-occurrence clustering excluded repertoires with fewer than 30,000 or more than 120,000 public chains, plus five with anomalous nucleotide sharing. Held by TCRdb, this immuneACCESS table contains in-frame sequences only and omits some clones. Under half of the omission traces to an unresolved V gene where checked; the cause of the rest is unknown. The V and J calls and clone size were taken over from that table, and D and trimming were inferred from the DNA. This sample comprises 90,000 to 120,000 clones, around 79% of them detected only once. The ten top clones hold 14% of the sample.

The data originate from a study of cytomegalovirus exposure and HLA in healthy donors (dated by TCRdb to the late 2010s). With regard to the full study: In an earlier analysis of approximately 500 of the donors, approximately 300 Gb of sequence data and 90 million to 120 million unique TCR beta sequences from about 179 million T cells were reported. An early release that covered some 640 HLA-typed donors contained approximately 300 gigabases of sequencing data and some 87 million unique TCR sequences. Of the approximately 400 genotyped donors, approximately 80% fell in the genetic ancestry cluster associated with self-reported Caucasian donors. The study aimed to test whether cataloging public T cell receptors could reveal signatures of past pathogen exposure. Using immunosequencing, the study profiled T cell repertoires from 666 subjects and related those repertoires to cytomegalovirus serostatus. Besides the first cohort of roughly 660 subjects, a separate validation cohort made up of around 120 different subjects was used. To predict cytomegalovirus infection status, the study brought together high-throughput TCR immunosequencing, statistical association of individual TCRs with disease status, and machine learning. In a later analysis, previously published TCR beta repertoires from about 640 donors were re-analyzed and high-resolution HLA genotyping was added so that TCR occurrence patterns could be studied. Rather than drawing on any new phenotypic data, the later analysis identified candidate immune exposures from TCR beta sequences and the way those sequences occurred across donors. An earlier analysis of several hundred of the donors used high-throughput TCR beta sequencing to judge whether each TCR beta V gene segment behaved as functional or pseudogenic. Donor age, sex, ethnicity and CMV serostatus were collected together with the repertoire data. Genome-wide SNP genotypes for about 65% of the roughly 670 donors were used in a later genetic analysis, which treated that subset as a discovery cohort. Every repertoire in the discovery cohort had been generated on one and the same sequencing platform. HLA typing included class I and class II loci at four-digit resolution. Typing coverage differed by locus: A, B, C, DRB1 and DQB1 were typed in about 629-630 donors, DQA1 in 500 to 550, DPA1 in some 600, and DPB1 in roughly 470. Four to six DR-DQ haplotypes were handled as single units for association and clustering, since linkage in the cohort was strong. Among a few hundred genotyped donors of the cohort, an average of 235,054 unique TCR beta nucleotide sequences were sequenced per donor, approximately 20% of them non-productive. Study-level results and caveats: Because HLA typing was unavailable for some donors at each locus, only the typed subset was used in association tests. In a later analysis, several top co-occurrence clusters were reported to appear linked to parvovirus B19, influenza, CMV and Epstein-Barr virus. A later analysis associated some 17,000 TCR beta sequences with specific HLA alleles at a false discovery rate of 0.05. Compared with the approximately 670-donor mean, donors in an Asian-associated ancestry cluster had fewer N-insertions in productive TCRs, according to a later genetic analysis. A later analysis found that most CMV-associated TCR beta chains appeared HLA-restricted, with HLA associations seemingly driven largely by CMV exposure. Three of the identified cytomegalovirus-associated TCR beta chains were confirmed in vitro to be specific for cytomegalovirus antigens. In the study, roughly 160 TCR beta chains were listed as associated with cytomegalovirus. A group of highly shared sequence variants was considered likely to be a technical artifact of the sequencing pipeline. For the cohort, immune exposure information was limited to CMV serostatus. When HLA alleles, especially DR and DQ, strongly co-occurred, TCR associations were difficult to assign to individual alleles. A further reported finding was that TCR beta sequences accurately predicted the HLA-A and HLA-B alleles for most subjects in the first cohort. Roughly uniform sequencing depth across donors was assumed in presence/absence analyses, although this assumption may not hold. The classifier was reported to diagnose cytomegalovirus status with high specificity and sensitivity in both the original and validation cohorts. Most TCR sequences were observed very rarely across donors, whereas some public TCRs were present in many individuals. Linkage disequilibrium might explain the correlated functional status among segregating V segments, but an unknown experimental factor could not be excluded. Some IMGT-functional V segments, including TRBV6-2 and TRBV6-3, could not be distinguished by the 87-base-pair reads and were therefore excluded. This cohort had only TCR beta chains sequenced, and the lack of alpha or paired-chain data limited which features could be detected. In a later analysis, TCR association rates were found to vary across HLA loci, with the most associated TCRs seen for DRB1 alleles and the fewest for HLA-C alleles. Compared with equally common non-associated chains, HLA-associated TCR beta chains in a later analysis were more clonally expanded and had lower generation probabilities. According to the authors, the approach could potentially be generalized to other disease states and immunological phenotypes. A later genetic analysis associated a missense DCLRE1C variant with V-gene and J-gene trimming of TCR beta chains, and an independent cohort replicated the association. Because counts were too low, approximately 18 rarely observed V segments, including chromosome 9 orphons, were excluded from the earlier analysis of 587 of the donors. In an earlier analysis of fewer than 750 of the donors, most TCR beta V segments were observed in productive rearrangements about 90% or about 30% of the time, broadly matching IMGT annotations.

Its CDR3 holds 17 amino acids, cysteine through phenylalanine. Only the CDR3 portion is preserved as DNA: 51 bases, with reading frame beginning at the first base. V has 0 bases trimmed and J has 1 base trimmed; junction bases matching no gene number 2. Taken from the germline V gene (reference sequence), the CDR1 and CDR2 loops are SGHNT and YYREEE. This clonotype originated in a male donor in good health and CMV-seropositive. Sequencing input: PBMCs. Here the chain combines TRBV5-4 and TRBJ2-5; TRBD2 fits 14 bases in the junction. The CDR3 region reads CASSLDGTSGSQETQYF. The bases are TGTGCCAGCAGCTTGGACGGGACTAGCGGGAGCCAAGAGACCCAGTACTTC.